This T cell receptor beta chain appears in the sequencing data of a study of shared clonotypes between healthy human individuals. There were only Caucasian adults among the donors, and all lived in Nashville, Tennessee. Assay execution took place at the deep level. TCRdb's copy holds only in-frame clones and misses some; the assay was immunoSEQ multiplex PCR. The data hold over 2 million clones, with over 85% observed a single time. The CDR3 sequence is 15 residues long. The germline gives CDR1 MNHNS, CDR2 SASEGT. The chain is built from TRBV6-1 and TRBJ2-5; perhaps TRBD1 as D (5 bases). The DNA end favors TRBJ2-7, so the J call may be wrong. The sequence came from a man younger than 35 in good health. Sequenced sample: naive CD4+ T cells sorted from blood. The subset denotes: CD45RA+ positively selected. CDR3 region: CASSEMADKNYEQYF. The CDR3 DNA sequence: TGTGCCAGCAGTGAAATGGCGGACAAGAACTACGAGCAGTACTTC.